This TCR beta chain was obtained from a study of cytomegalovirus exposure and HLA in healthy donors. Study background: Most genotyped donors, 81% of more than 300, had Caucasian-associated genetic ancestry.

Study-level points and caveats: The classifier reportedly diagnosed cytomegalovirus status with high specificity and sensitivity.

This CDR3 region has 15 residues. Germline values: CDR1 SNHLY, CDR2 FYNNEI. V gave up 4 bases and J gave up 4 bases, with 17 bases separating them. A note on this clone: Its target is not known.

PCR amplification relied on 60 Vbeta primers (plus 13 Jbeta primers). The data were produced by immunoSEQ multiplex PCR, yet TCRdb's version contains in-frame clones alone and is incomplete. The sample shows 170,000 or so clones, and 2.1% sits with its ten largest clones. The clonotype was recovered from a young man in good health and CMV-seronegative. The chain recombines TRBV2 with TRBJ2-7, with a weak D call TRBD2 (6 bases). The specimen was PBMCs. The CDR3 DNA follows: TGTGCCAGCAGTGGCCGGGGACTGTCCCGGTACGAGCAGTACTTC. Translated: CASSGRGLSRYEQYF.